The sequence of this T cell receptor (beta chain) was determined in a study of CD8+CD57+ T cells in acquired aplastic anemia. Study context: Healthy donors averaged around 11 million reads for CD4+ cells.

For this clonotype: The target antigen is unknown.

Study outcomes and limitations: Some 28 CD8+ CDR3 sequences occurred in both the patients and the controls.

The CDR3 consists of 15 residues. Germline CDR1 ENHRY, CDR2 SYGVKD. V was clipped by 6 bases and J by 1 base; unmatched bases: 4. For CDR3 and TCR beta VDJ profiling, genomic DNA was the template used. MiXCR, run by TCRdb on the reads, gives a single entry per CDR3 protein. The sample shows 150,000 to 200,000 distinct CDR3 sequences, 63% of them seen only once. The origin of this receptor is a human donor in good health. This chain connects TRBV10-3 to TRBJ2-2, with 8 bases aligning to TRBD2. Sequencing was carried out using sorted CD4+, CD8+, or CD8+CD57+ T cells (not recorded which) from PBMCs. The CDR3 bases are TGTGCCATCAGCGTAACTAGCGGGAACACCGGGGAGCTGTTTTTT. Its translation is CAISVTSGNTGELFF.